Below are 7 T cell receptor beta chains sequenced from a single sample in a study of identical twins. A single record per CDR3 protein comes from TCRdb applying MiXCR to the 5' RACE reads. The table records fewer than 800,000 distinct CDR3 sequences, 7.1% of them present only once. This same sample was also part of a study on yellow fever vaccine responses in identical twins.

Sequenced: PBMCs. These receptors all come from a woman aged 18-29 years in good health.

This clonotype was detected a few times. This chain connects TRBV3-1 to TRBJ2-2, with TRBD2 as a possible D gene (6 bases). This CDR3 has 14 residues. Germline loops: CDR1 LGHDT, CDR2 YNNKEL (reference sequence). Trimming removed 4 bases from V and 4 bases from J, with 10 bases in between. The CDR3 DNA reads as TGTGCCAGCAGCCCGTGGGGGGTCACCGGGGAGCTGTTTTTT. Protein product: CASSPWGVTGELFF.

The V and J genes are TRBV20-1 and TRBJ2-3; maybe TRBD2 (5 bases). Germline lookup yields CDR1 DFQATT and CDR2 SNEGSKA (reference sequence). CDR3 length: 15 residues. V lost 0 bases and J lost 0, with 10 bases in between. The CDR3 here is CSARDGGKSTDTQYF. The CDR3 nucleotides read TGCAGTGCTAGAGATGGAGGTAAAAGCACAGATACGCAGTATTTT.

This clonotype was picked up a small number of times. CDR3 nucleotides: TGTGCCAGCAGTGGTTTCCGGGACATCAACACCGGGGAGCTGTTTTTT. Its protein is CASSGFRDINTGELFF. This chain links TRBV12-3 or TRBV12-4 with TRBJ2-2, with D perhaps matching TRBD1 (6 bases). This CDR3 spans 16 amino acids. The ends were cut back, 5 bases at V and 2 bases at J, with 15 bases in the middle.

This clonotype appeared once. A single base separates this from a much larger clone, so it may be a read error. This chain joins TRBV12-3 or TRBV12-4 and TRBJ2-1; the match to TRBD2 covers 8 bases. This CDR3 has 18 amino acids. The CDR3 protein is CTSSLAPRGGGPYNEQFF. The CDR3 nucleotides are TGTACCAGCAGTTTAGCTCCCCGGGGGGGCGGTCCCTACAATGAGCAGTTCTTC.

This clonotype has a count of ten or more. The V call is TRBV5-1, the J call TRBJ1-1, with D perhaps TRBD1 (5 bases). This CDR3 region has 15 residues. With 4 bases removed from V and 0 bases from J, the gap between germline ends came to 13 bases. Germline V gene lookup returns CDR1 SGHRS and CDR2 YFSETQ. The CDR3 coding sequence is TGCGCCAGCAGCCCTAGTTTGACAGTGAACACTGAAGCTTTCTTT. It is translated as CASSPSLTVNTEAFF.

The J gene is TRBJ2-1, the V gene TRBV29-1; weak D call: TRBD2 (5 bases). The CDR3 is made up of 17 amino acids. CDR1 and CDR2 from the germline V gene are SQVTM and ANQGSEA. Trimming took 1 base from V and 1 from J, leaving 17 bases between them. CDR3 DNA: TGCAGCGTTGAAGCTTACGGGGTATTTATTTCCTACAATGAGCAGTTCTTC. Translation gives CSVEAYGVFISYNEQFF.

The chain links TRBV10-2 to TRBJ2-1; the D is unclear. The V gene lost 6 bases and the J gene lost 6 bases, with 12 bases spanning the gap. From germline, CDR1 is WSHSY and CDR2 SAAADI. The CDR3 has 13 residues. CDR3 residues: CASSPLSGNEQFF. In DNA form, the CDR3 reads TGCGCCAGCAGCCCCCTGTCGGGCAATGAGCAGTTCTTC.